Following are 17 T cell receptor beta chains from one sample sequenced in a study of blood T cell repertoires in COVID-19 (TCRdb year 2020). Libraries were made using the immunoSEQ multiplex PCR assay. As stored in TCRdb, this immuneACCESS dataset retains in-frame rearrangements with V and J assigned. A fraction of the clones does not appear; measured against another copy, unresolved V genes explain less than half of the discrepancy, and the remainder lacks a known reason. The sample table holds some 130,000 clones, of which about 79% were seen once. Of the sample, about 4% falls within the top ten clones. What was sequenced was peripheral blood. The receptors originated from a woman older than 75 with acute or convalescent COVID-19.

The chain recombines TRBV5-1 with TRBJ1-6, with 7 bases fitting TRBD1. CDR3 size: 16 residues. J was trimmed by 7 bases and V by 3 bases; bases with no gene match: 10. Germline CDR1 SGHRS, CDR2 YFSETQ. CDR3: CASSSSTGTENSPLHF. DNA for the CDR3: TGCGCCAGCAGCTCCTCCACCGGGACAGAGAATTCACCCCTCCACTTT.

The chain uses TRBV4-2 and TRBJ1-2; D not certain. CDR3 size: 15 residues. Trimming shortened V by 0 bases and J by 4 bases, and 12 bases separated the two germline ends. Germline V gene sequence: CDR1 LGHNA, CDR2 YNFKEQ. The CDR3 sequence: CASSQEGRQSYGYTF. The CDR3 DNA reads TGTGCCAGCAGCCAAGAAGGGAGACAATCCTATGGCTACACCTTC.

The rearrangement links TRBV5-4 to TRBJ1-1; 10 positions agree with TRBD1. Trimming removed 5 bases from V and 0 bases from J; junction bases left unmatched: 10. Germline V gene lookup returns CDR1 SGHNT and CDR2 YYREEE (reference sequence). The CDR3 has 17 amino acids. Here the CDR3 reads CASRSGTGDFMNTEAFF. CDR3 nucleotide sequence: TGTGCCAGCAGGTCCGGGACAGGGGATTTTATGAACACTGAAGCTTTCTTT.

The chain links TRBV5-1 to TRBJ2-5; 7 positions match TRBD2. The ends lost 2 bases at V and 5 bases at J; junction bases unmatched: 6. The CDR3 consists of 14 residues. Germline CDR1 reads SGHRS; CDR2 reads YFSETQ. The CDR3 here is CASSFGRAGETQYF. The CDR3 DNA sequence: TGCGCCAGCAGCTTCGGGAGAGCGGGGGAGACCCAGTACTTC.

The CDR3 here is CSAQGTRETQYF. CDR3 in DNA: TGCAGCGCTCAGGGGACGAGGGAGACCCAGTACTTC. This chain uses TRBV29-1 with TRBJ2-5; a weak D match, TRBD1 (6 bases). Germline V CDR1 and CDR2: SQVTM, ANQGSEA. The CDR3 runs 12 residues. V dropped 7 bases and J dropped 5 bases, with 14 bases sitting between them.

The chain joins TRBV5-5 to TRBJ2-1; D not certain. Trimming took off 0 bases at V and 3 bases at J, with 7 bases between the two ends. Germline V gene data show CDR1 as SGHKS and CDR2 as YYEKEE (reference sequence). This CDR3 spans 14 amino acids. The CDR3 spells CASSLGNIYNEQFF. The CDR3 DNA reads as TGTGCCAGCAGCTTGGGTAACATCTACAATGAGCAGTTCTTC.

The table lists this clone with a count of one. V is TRBV29-1 and J is TRBJ2-5; a possible D gene is TRBD2 (6 bases). This CDR3 has 12 amino acids. The germline V gene has CDR1 SQVTM and CDR2 ANQGSEA. The V end was cut by 5 bases, the J end by 2 bases, with 9 bases between. DNA for the CDR3: TGCAGCGTTTTCGGGAGTCAAGAGACCCAGTACTTC. Protein product: CSVFGSQETQYF.

This chain uses TRBV5-5 with TRBJ2-7, with 13 bases lining up with TRBD2. CDR3 length equals 17 residues. The germline V gene encodes CDR1 SGHKS and CDR2 YYEKEE (reference sequence). V lost 2 bases and J lost 6; bases outside the gene matches: 11. The CDR3 DNA is TGTGCCAGCAGCTTCTCCGGGACTAGCGGGATAAGTAGCGAGCAGTACTTC. Residues: CASSFSGTSGISSEQYF.

The rearrangement joins TRBV18 to TRBJ1-1; 7 bases map to TRBD1. Germline V gene lookup returns CDR1 KGHSH and CDR2 LQKENI. The CDR3 extends over 15 amino acids. V was clipped by 4 bases and J by 5 bases; unmatched bases: 10. This CDR3 is CASSLQQGTGTEAFF. The CDR3 region has the DNA TGTGCCAGCTCACTCCAACAGGGGACGGGGACTGAAGCTTTCTTT.

The CDR3 reads CASSLRDSTGELFF. In DNA, the CDR3 is TGTGCCAGTAGTCTCCGGGACAGCACCGGGGAGCTGTTTTTT. This chain links TRBV19 with TRBJ2-2; 7 nucleotides agree with TRBD1. The CDR3 covers 14 residues. Trimming removed 5 bases from V and 4 bases from J; junction bases left unmatched: 4. Germline CDR1 reads LNHDA; CDR2 reads SQIVND (reference sequence).

This clone came up a few times. CDR3 sequence (DNA): TGTGCCAGCACTACGGAGGCGAGGTTCGGGGGCTACACCTTC. Residues: CASTTEARFGGYTF. This chain connects TRBV7-9 to TRBJ1-2; D call uncertain. Germline assignment: CDR1 SEHNR and CDR2 FQNEAQ (reference sequence). V lost 7 bases to trimming and J lost 8 bases, with 20 bases between them. This CDR3 spans 14 amino acids. The complete variable domain, with remaining parts taken from reference TRBV7-9 and TRBJ1-2, reads DTGVSQNPRHKITKRGQNVTFRCDPISEHNRLYWYRQTLGQGPEFLTYFQNEAQLEKSRLLSDRFSAERPKGSFSTLEIQRTEQGDSAMYLCASTTEARFGGYTFGSGTRLTVV.

V and J are TRBV5-5 and TRBJ2-3; TRBD2 matches at 10 bases. Trimming cost V 4 bases and J 6 bases; bases outside gene matches: 5. The CDR3 loop spans 14 amino acids. CDR1 SGHKS and CDR2 YYEKEE come from the germline V gene (reference sequence). CDR3 loop: CASSLGLAADTQYF. The CDR3 coding sequence is TGTGCCAGCAGCCTAGGACTAGCGGCCGATACGCAGTATTTT.

The chain recombines TRBV7-3 with TRBJ2-5; D may be TRBD1 (6 bases). The V end was cut by 5 bases, the J end by 2 bases, with 12 bases between. The CDR3 covers 14 residues. Germline CDR1 reads SGHTA; CDR2 reads FQGTGA. This CDR3 is CASSLTGAQETQYF. In nucleotides, the CDR3 is TGTGCCAGCAGCCTGACAGGAGCTCAAGAGACCCAGTACTTC.

The chain uses TRBV10-3 and TRBJ1-6; TRBD1 matches 9 bases. With V trimmed by 4 bases and J by 9 bases, 4 bases remained unmatched. CDR3 length: 14 amino acids. Germline-derived CDR1 and CDR2 are ENHRY and SYGVKD. CDR3 bases: TGTGCCATCAGTGCCGGACAGGGGAGTTCACCCCTCCACTTT. Its protein is CAISAGQGSSPLHF.

The chain carries TRBV6-2 or TRBV6-3 and TRBJ2-5; 10 nucleotides agree with TRBD2. The junction had 11 bases not matched to a gene; V was cut back by 6 bases and J by 4 bases. CDR1 MNHEY and CDR2 SVGEGT come from the germline V gene. The CDR3 has 16 amino acids. This chain's CDR3 is CASSPGERGGRETQYF. CDR3 coding DNA: TGTGCCAGCAGCCCCGGGGAGCGGGGGGGCAGAGAGACCCAGTACTTC.

The chain carries TRBV6-5 and TRBJ2-1; 9 nucleotides agree with TRBD2. Germline CDR1 reads MNHEY; CDR2 reads SVGAGI. The CDR3 sequence is 16 residues long. The junction had 7 bases not matched to a gene; V was cut back by 2 bases and J by 5 bases. This CDR3 is CASSYGRLAGNNEQFF. The DNA for the CDR3 is TGTGCCAGCAGTTACGGACGGCTAGCGGGGAACAATGAGCAGTTCTTC.

This clone was observed a handful of times. V is TRBV4-1 and J is TRBJ1-4; 7 positions agree with TRBD1. Looked up from germline, CDR1 is MGHRA and CDR2 is YSYEKL. V was clipped by 5 bases and J by 10 bases; unmatched bases: 13. The CDR3 runs 15 residues. The CDR3: CASSASGTAPPKLFF. The CDR3 coding sequence is TGCGCCAGCAGCGCCTCCGGGACAGCCCCCCCAAAACTGTTTTTT.